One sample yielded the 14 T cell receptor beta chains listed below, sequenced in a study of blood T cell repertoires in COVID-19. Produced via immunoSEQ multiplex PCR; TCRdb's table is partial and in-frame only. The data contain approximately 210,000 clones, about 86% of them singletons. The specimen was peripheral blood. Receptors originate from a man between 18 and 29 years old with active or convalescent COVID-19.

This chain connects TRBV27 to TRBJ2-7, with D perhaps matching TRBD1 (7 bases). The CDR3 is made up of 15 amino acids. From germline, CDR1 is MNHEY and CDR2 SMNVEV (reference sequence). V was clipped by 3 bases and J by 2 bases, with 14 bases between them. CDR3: CASSFFAGQPYEQYF. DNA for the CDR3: TGTGCCAGCAGTTTTTTTGCGGGACAGCCCTACGAGCAGTACTTC.

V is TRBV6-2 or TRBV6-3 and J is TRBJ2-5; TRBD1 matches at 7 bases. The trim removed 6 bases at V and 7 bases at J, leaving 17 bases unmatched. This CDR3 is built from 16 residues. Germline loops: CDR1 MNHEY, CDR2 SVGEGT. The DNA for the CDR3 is TGTGCCAGCAGCGGCTTTGGGACAGCCAAAGAAGGGACCCAGTACTTC. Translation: CASSGFGTAKEGTQYF.

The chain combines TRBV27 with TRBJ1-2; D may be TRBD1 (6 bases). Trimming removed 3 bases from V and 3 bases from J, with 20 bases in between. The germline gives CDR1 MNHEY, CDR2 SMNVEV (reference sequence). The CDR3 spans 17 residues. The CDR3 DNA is TGTGCCAGCAGTTTGGGTTTCGGTGAAGCAGGGGACTATGGCTACACCTTC. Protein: CASSLGFGEAGDYGYTF.

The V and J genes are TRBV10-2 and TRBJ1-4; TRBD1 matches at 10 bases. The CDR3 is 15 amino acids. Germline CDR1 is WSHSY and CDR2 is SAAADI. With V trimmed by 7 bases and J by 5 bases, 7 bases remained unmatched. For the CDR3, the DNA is TGCGCCAGCACCCCACGGACAGGGGGGAATGAAAAACTGTTTTTT. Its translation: CASTPRTGGNEKLFF.

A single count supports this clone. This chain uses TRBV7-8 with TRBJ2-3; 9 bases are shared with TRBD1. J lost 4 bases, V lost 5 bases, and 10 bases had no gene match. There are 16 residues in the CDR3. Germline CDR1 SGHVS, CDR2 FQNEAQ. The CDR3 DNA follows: TGTGCCAGCAGCAAATGGGGGACAGGGTCTTCAGATACGCAGTATTTT. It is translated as CASSKWGTGSSDTQYF.

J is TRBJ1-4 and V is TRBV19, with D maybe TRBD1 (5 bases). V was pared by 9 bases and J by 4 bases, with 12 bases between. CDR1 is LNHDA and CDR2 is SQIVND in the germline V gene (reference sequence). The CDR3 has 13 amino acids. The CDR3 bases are TGTGCCAGCCGCCTCCAGGGTAATGAAAAACTGTTTTTT. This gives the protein CASRLQGNEKLFF.

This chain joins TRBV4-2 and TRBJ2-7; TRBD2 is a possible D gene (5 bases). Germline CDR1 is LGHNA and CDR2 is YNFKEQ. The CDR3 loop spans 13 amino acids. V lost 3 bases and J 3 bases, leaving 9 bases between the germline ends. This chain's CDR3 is CASSQDGNYEQYF. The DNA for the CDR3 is TGTGCCAGCAGCCAGGACGGGAACTACGAGCAGTACTTC.

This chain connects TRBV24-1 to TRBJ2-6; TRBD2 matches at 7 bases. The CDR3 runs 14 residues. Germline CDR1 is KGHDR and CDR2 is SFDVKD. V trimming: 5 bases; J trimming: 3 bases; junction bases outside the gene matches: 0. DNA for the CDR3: TGTGCCACCAGTGGCGGGGGTGGGGCCAACGTCCTGACTTTC. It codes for CATSGGGGANVLTF.

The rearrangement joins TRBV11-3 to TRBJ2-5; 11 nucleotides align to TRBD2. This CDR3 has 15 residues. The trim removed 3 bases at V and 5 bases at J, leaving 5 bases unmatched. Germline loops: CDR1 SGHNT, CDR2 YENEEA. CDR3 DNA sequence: TGTGCCAGCAGCTTTGGGACTAGCGGCAGGGAGACCCAGTACTTC. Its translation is CASSFGTSGRETQYF.

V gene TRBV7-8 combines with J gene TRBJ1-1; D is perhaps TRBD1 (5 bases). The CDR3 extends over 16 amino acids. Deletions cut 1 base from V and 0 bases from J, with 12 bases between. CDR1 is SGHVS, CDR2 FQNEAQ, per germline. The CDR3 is CASSLVSAGVNTEAFF. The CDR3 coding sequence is TGTGCCAGCAGCTTAGTATCCGCGGGGGTGAACACTGAAGCTTTCTTT.

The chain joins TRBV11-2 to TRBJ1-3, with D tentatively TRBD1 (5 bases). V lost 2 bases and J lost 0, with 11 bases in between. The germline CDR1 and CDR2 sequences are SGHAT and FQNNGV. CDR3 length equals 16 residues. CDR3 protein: CASSLQGSRSGNTIYF. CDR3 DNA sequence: TGTGCCAGCAGCTTACAGGGCAGTCGCTCTGGAAACACCATATATTTT.

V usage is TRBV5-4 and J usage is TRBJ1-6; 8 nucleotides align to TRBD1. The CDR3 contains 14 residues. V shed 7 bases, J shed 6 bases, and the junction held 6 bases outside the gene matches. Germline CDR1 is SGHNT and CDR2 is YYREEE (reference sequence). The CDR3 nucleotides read TGTGCCAGCGGCAGGGGGCCGGGTAATTCACCCCTCCACTTT. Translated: CASGRGPGNSPLHF.

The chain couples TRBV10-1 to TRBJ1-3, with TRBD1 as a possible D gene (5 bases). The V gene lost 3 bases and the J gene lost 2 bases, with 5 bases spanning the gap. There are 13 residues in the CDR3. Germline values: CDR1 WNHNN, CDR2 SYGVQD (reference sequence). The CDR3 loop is CASSDRAGNTIYF. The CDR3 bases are TGCGCCAGCAGTGACAGGGCTGGAAACACCATATATTTT.

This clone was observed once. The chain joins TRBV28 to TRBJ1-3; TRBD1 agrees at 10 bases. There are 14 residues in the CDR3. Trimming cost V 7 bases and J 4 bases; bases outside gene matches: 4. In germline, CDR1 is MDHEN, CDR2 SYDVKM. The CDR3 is CASNADRGGNTIYF. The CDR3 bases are TGTGCCAGCAACGCGGACAGGGGGGGAAACACCATATATTTT.